Below, 29 T cell receptor beta chains from the same sample are listed, as sequenced in a study. TCRdb re-derived calls from the 5' RACE reads in MiXCR, one entry per CDR3 protein. Of roughly 57,000 distinct CDR3 sequences in the sample, less than 25% were seen once. Cells sorted as Tregs were CD4+, CD25+ and CD127-/low. Sequencing used tumor-infiltrating Tregs sorted from the breast tumor. These TCRs come from a female donor with breast cancer.

This clonotype was observed a few times. This chain links TRBV6-6 with TRBJ1-5; D unclear. Germline V CDR1 and CDR2: MNHNY, SVGAGI (reference sequence). Trimming left V 5 bases short and J 4 bases short, with 6 bases between. There are 12 residues in the CDR3. DNA for the CDR3: TGTGCCAGCAGTACGGGGAATCAGCCCCAGCATTTT. It specifies CASSTGNQPQHF.

This chain uses TRBV5-1 with TRBJ2-1; TRBD2 aligns across 7 bases. Per germline, CDR1 SGHRS and CDR2 YFSETQ. With V trimmed by 0 bases and J by 5 bases, 14 bases remained unmatched. The CDR3 covers 18 residues. The CDR3 reads CASSLGLSRENLHNEQFF. The CDR3 DNA reads TGCGCCAGCAGCTTGGGACTCTCGCGGGAGAATCTCCACAATGAGCAGTTCTTC.

This clonotype was picked up many times. V gene TRBV10-1 combines with J gene TRBJ2-1, with D possibly being TRBD2 (5 bases). Germline CDR1 reads WNHNN; CDR2 reads SYGVQD (reference sequence). Trimming left V 4 bases short and J 6 bases short, with 7 bases between. There are 12 residues in the CDR3. CDR3 sequence reads: CASSAGVNEQFF. CDR3 in DNA: TGCGCCAGCAGTGCCGGGGTCAATGAGCAGTTCTTC.

This clonotype was seen a few times. The chain has TRBV7-2 and TRBJ1-6, with 8 bases fitting TRBD1. Germline V gives CDR1 SGHTA, CDR2 FQGNSA. V shed 4 bases and J 6 bases; nucleotides not matched to a gene: 5. CDR3 size: 15 residues. CDR3 region: CASSSDRAPNSPLHF. The CDR3 region has the DNA TGTGCCAGCAGCTCGGACAGGGCGCCTAATTCACCCCTCCACTTT.

The chain's CDR3 is CASSTGTGFTEAFF. DNA for the CDR3: TGCGCCAGCAGCACCGGGACAGGGTTCACTGAAGCTTTCTTT. J is TRBJ1-1 and V is TRBV5-1; 9 bases map to TRBD1. Per the germline V gene, CDR1 is SGHRS and CDR2 is YFSETQ. J gave up 4 bases and V 4 bases, and 5 bases lay outside the gene matches. The CDR3 is 14 amino acids.

This clonotype was observed a few times. The chain carries TRBV4-1 and TRBJ2-3; 14 nucleotides match TRBD2. The germline V gene encodes CDR1 MGHRA and CDR2 YSYEKL. The CDR3 runs to 17 residues. Trimming at V came to 1 base and at J to 4 bases, leaving 4 bases not matched to a gene. CDR3 DNA: TGCGCCAGCAGCCAAGGACTAGCGGGGGGGTCCGCAGATACGCAGTATTTT. Translating gives CASSQGLAGGSADTQYF.

Note on this clonotype: This likely comes from a read error, as the CDR3 has no conserved phenylalanine or tryptophan at its end. The V gene is TRBV12-3 or TRBV12-4, the J gene TRBJ2-1; 8 nucleotides align to TRBD1. V trimming: 5 bases; J trimming: 10 bases; junction bases outside the gene matches: 1. This CDR3 comprises 11 residues. CDR3: CASSTGGEQFY. DNA for the CDR3: TGTGCCAGCAGTACAGGGGGAGAGCAGTTCTAC.

The chain combines TRBV20-1 with TRBJ2-1, with 13 nucleotides matching TRBD2. This CDR3 is 14 amino acids long. The J segment lost 5 bases and the V segment lost 3 bases, leaving 1 base of the junction unmatched. Germline V CDR1 and CDR2: DFQATT, SNEGSKA (reference sequence). The CDR3 reads CSARTSGRNNEQFF. The CDR3 coding sequence is TGCAGTGCTAGGACTAGCGGGAGGAACAATGAGCAGTTCTTC.

In its sample, this clonotype was seen once. The V gene is TRBV9, the J gene TRBJ2-5, with D possibly TRBD1 on 6 matching bases. CDR3 length: 13 residues. V gave up 0 bases and J gave up 6 bases, with 9 bases separating them. Germline CDR1 is SGDLS and CDR2 is YYNGEE. The CDR3 is CASSVAGDKTQYF. The CDR3 DNA is TGTGCCAGCAGCGTAGCCGGGGACAAGACCCAGTACTTC.

This clonotype came up a few times. The chain carries TRBV30 and TRBJ1-6, with D maybe TRBD1 (5 bases). This CDR3 comprises 14 residues. The germline gives CDR1 GTSNPN, CDR2 SVGIG (reference sequence). The V gene lost 2 bases and the J gene lost 9 bases, with 14 bases spanning the gap. The chain's CDR3 is CAWSKGQGSSPLHF. CDR3 nucleotides: TGTGCCTGGAGTAAGGGCCAGGGAAGTTCACCCCTCCACTTT. Drawing the rest from reference TRBV30 and TRBJ1-6, the complete variable domain is SQTIHQWPATLVQPVGSPLSLECTVEGTSNPNLYWYRQAAGRGLQLLFYSVGIGQISSEVPQNLSASRPQDRQFILSSKKLLLSDSGFYLCAWSKGQGSSPLHFGNGTRLTVT.

Remarks on this clonotype: Germline and junction disagree at one end, which may indicate a read error. This rearrangement joins TRBV6-5 to TRBJ1-1; the D gene is possibly TRBD1 (5 bases). This CDR3 has 14 amino acids. Per the germline V gene, CDR1 is MNHEY and CDR2 is SVGAGI. Written as DNA, the CDR3 is TGTGCCAGCAGCGAACAGGTTACTCCCCAAGAAGCTTGCTTT. Translation gives CASSEQVTPQEACF.

In this sample, this clonotype turned up many times. The chain joins TRBV4-2 to TRBJ1-6, with 7 bases fitting TRBD1. With 3 bases clipped from V and 8 bases from J, the junction kept 7 bases outside the gene matches. The CDR3 sequence is 15 residues long. CDR1 is LGHNA, CDR2 YNFKEQ, per germline. The CDR3 here is CASSQDGGGYSPLHF. The CDR3 region has the DNA TGTGCCAGCAGCCAGGACGGAGGGGGCTATTCACCCCTCCACTTT.

This clonotype was seen more than once but under ten times. The chain has TRBV5-1 and TRBJ2-7, with 8 positions matching TRBD1. CDR1 and CDR2 from the germline V gene are SGHRS and YFSETQ. V lost 4 bases, J lost 5 bases, and 11 bases stayed unmatched. The CDR3 sequence is 15 residues long. CDR3 amino acids: CASSRTDRDQDEQYF. The CDR3 nucleotides read TGCGCCAGCAGCAGAACGGACAGGGACCAAGACGAGCAGTACTTC. The entire variable domain, with the rest obtained from reference TRBV5-1 and TRBJ2-7, is as follows: KAGVTQTPRYLIKTRGQQVTLSCSPISGHRSVSWYQQTPGQGLQFLFEYFSETQRNKGNFPGRFSGRQFSNSRSEMNVSTLELGDSALYLCASSRTDRDQDEQYFGPGTRLTVT.

Regarding this clonotype: Since no conserved phenylalanine or tryptophan closes the CDR3, a read error is the likely cause. The chain carries TRBV28 and TRBJ2-5; the match to TRBD2 covers 9 bases. V lost 6 bases to trimming and J lost 7 bases; unmatched junction nucleotides: 9. This CDR3 comprises 14 residues. Germline V lookup: CDR1 MDHEN, CDR2 SYDVKM. CDR3 nucleotide sequence: TGTGCCAGCAGCTCGACTAGCGGAGTAAGGACCCAGTACCTC. Its translation: CASSSTSGVRTQYL.

This clonotype was seen more than once but under ten times. This rearrangement joins TRBV28 to TRBJ2-3; 10 bases agree with TRBD2. Germline V gives CDR1 MDHEN, CDR2 SYDVKM. The CDR3 is 16 residues long. With V trimmed by 6 bases and J by 3 bases, 9 bases remained unmatched. The CDR3 is CASSVTTSGTTDTQYF. CDR3 coding DNA: TGTGCCAGCAGCGTTACCACTAGCGGGACAACAGATACGCAGTATTTT.

This clonotype was seen at least ten times. This chain joins TRBV28 and TRBJ1-2, with 7 bases fitting TRBD1. This CDR3 region has 19 residues. V gave up 2 bases and J gave up 9 bases; unmatched junction bases: 24. CDR1 is MDHEN and CDR2 is SYDVKM in the germline V gene. CDR3 residues: CASSLRGVGVPPQGVRYTF. CDR3 nucleotide sequence: TGTGCCAGCAGTTTACGAGGGGTGGGTGTCCCCCCCCAGGGGGTGCGCTACACCTTC.

In its sample, this clonotype was seen a few times. With a much larger clone just one base away, this may be a read error. The V and J genes are TRBV7-8 and TRBJ2-1; 7 bases agree with TRBD2. Per the germline V gene, CDR1 is SGHVS and CDR2 is FQNEAQ. CDR3 length: 15 amino acids. CDR3 DNA sequence: TGTGCCAGCAGCATTAGCGGGCCCTCCTACAATGGGCAGTTCTTC. This sequence encodes CASSISGPSYNGQFF.

This clonotype showed up just a few times. The J gene is TRBJ2-7, the V gene TRBV6-1; D might be TRBD1 (6 bases). Germline V lookup: CDR1 MNHNS, CDR2 SASEGT. This CDR3 has 14 residues. V dropped 0 bases and J dropped 3 bases, with 9 bases sitting between them. CDR3 nucleotides: TGTGCCAGCAGTGAAGCGCGAGGGGGCTACGAGCAGTACTTC. This encodes CASSEARGGYEQYF.

This clonotype was detected only a few times. The chain has TRBV11-2 and TRBJ1-6, with TRBD1 matching over 8 bases. The CDR3 extends over 15 amino acids. Per the germline V gene, CDR1 is SGHAT and CDR2 is FQNNGV. Unmatched junction bases numbered 8, after V lost 5 bases and J lost 8 bases. The CDR3 reads CASSPSHRGYSPLHF. DNA for the CDR3: TGTGCCAGCAGCCCAAGCCACAGGGGGTATTCACCCCTCCACTTT.

This clonotype was seen a few times. The chain carries TRBV7-2 and TRBJ2-2; D unclear. V was clipped by 4 bases and J by 0 bases, with 12 bases between them. Per germline, CDR1 SGHTA and CDR2 FQGNSA. This CDR3 spans 16 amino acids. The CDR3 protein is CASSSRGPPNTGELFF. DNA of the CDR3: TGTGCCAGCAGCTCTAGAGGACCGCCGAACACCGGGGAGCTGTTTTTT.

For this clonotype: An end of the junction does not agree with germline; a read error may underlie this. The gene calls are TRBV20-1 and TRBJ2-1; possibly TRBD1 or TRBD2 for D (7 bases each). CDR3 length: 14 residues. Germline assignment: CDR1 DFQATT and CDR2 SNEGSKA (reference sequence). The CDR3 nucleotides are TGCAGTGCTAGAGGGGAGGGGGCTTACAATGAGCAGCTCTTC. Translation: CSARGEGAYNEQLF.

CDR3 in DNA: TGCAGTGCTAGACCACTAGCGGGGATCCAAGAGACCCAGTACTTC. This translates into CSARPLAGIQETQYF. This sequence joins TRBV20-1 and TRBJ2-5; 10 positions agree with TRBD2. Looked up from germline, CDR1 is DFQATT and CDR2 is SNEGSKA (reference sequence). J was trimmed by 1 base and V by 2 bases; bases with no gene match: 4. The CDR3 spans 15 residues.

This chain connects TRBV7-8 to TRBJ2-3; perhaps TRBD1 as D (6 bases). Trimming removed 10 bases at V and 0 bases at J, with 14 bases between. CDR1 is SGHVS and CDR2 is FQNEAQ in the germline V gene. The CDR3 spans 14 residues. The CDR3 DNA follows: TGTGCCAACTCCAGGGGTAGTAGCACAGATACGCAGTATTTT. The encoded protein is CANSRGSSTDTQYF.

The table lists this clonotype with a few counts. V gene TRBV4-1 combines with J gene TRBJ1-3; D is unresolved. Germline V gives CDR1 MGHRA, CDR2 YSYEKL. Trimming removed 0 bases from V and 2 bases from J, with 11 bases in between. This CDR3 comprises 16 residues. The CDR3 coding sequence is TGCGCCAGCAGCCAAGATAGAGATTATCCTGGAAACACCATATATTTT. This codes for CASSQDRDYPGNTIYF.

With respect to this clonotype: Possible read error: a much larger clone is one base away. The rearrangement uses TRBV20-1 and TRBJ1-2; perhaps TRBD1 as D (5 bases). Trimming pared 1 base from V and 3 bases from J, leaving 12 bases between. Germline values: CDR1 DFQATT, CDR2 SNEGSKA (reference sequence). The CDR3 extends over 14 amino acids. CDR3 DNA sequence: TGCAGTGCTAGAGGGATAGGGGCCGACTATGGCTACACCTTC. Its translation: CSARGIGADYGYTF.

This clonotype was recorded a few times. CDR3 nucleotides: TGTGCAAGTCGCTTAGGCAGTCTAGCGGGAGGAGACGAGCAGTACTTC. Amino acid sequence: CASRLGSLAGGDEQYF. V is TRBV12-2 and J is TRBJ2-7; the D call TRBD2 from the table was never checked on the DNA. TRBV12-2 is recorded as a pseudogene. The CDR3 is 16 amino acids.

This clonotype has at least ten counts. This chain connects TRBV29-1 to TRBJ1-1; D gene uncertain. The V end lost 6 bases, the J end lost 0 bases, and 11 bases lay between the germline ends. This CDR3 is built from 13 residues. The germline CDR1 and CDR2 sequences are SQVTM and ANQGSEA. CDR3 DNA: TGCAGCGTCGATGGACGGATGAACACTGAAGCTTTCTTT. Protein product: CSVDGRMNTEAFF.

Concerning this clonotype: A much bigger clone sits one base away, suggesting this may be a read error. The rearrangement links TRBV4-2 to TRBJ2-7, with D possibly called TRBD1 or TRBD2 (5 bases each). Germline CDR1 reads LGHNA; CDR2 reads YNFKEQ. The CDR3 contains 14 residues. The CDR3 nucleotides are TGTGCCACCAGCCAAGAATGGGGGAGCCAGGGGCAGTACTTC. It yields the protein CATSQEWGSQGQYF.

In its sample, this clonotype was seen a few times. The chain couples TRBV7-6 to TRBJ2-6; no reliable D call. This CDR3 region has 16 residues. V was clipped by 0 bases and J by 4 bases, with 10 bases between them. CDR1 is SGHVS, CDR2 FNYEAQ, per germline. Written as DNA, the CDR3 is TGTGCCAGCAGCTTAGCGACAACTTGGGGGGCCAACGTCCTGACTTTC. Translation: CASSLATTWGANVLTF.